This TCR beta chain was retrieved from a study of blood T cell repertoires in COVID-19 (dated by TCRdb to the early 2020s). General notes on the study: Collaborator samples came from the United States, Italy and Spain and covered acute and convalescent phases of COVID-19. The prospective study material was composed of cDNA or gDNA derived from T cells, B-cell-depleted T cells, or PBMCs. The dataset comprised deeply sampled blood TCRbeta repertoires from subjects exposed to, actively infected with, or recovered from COVID-19. The repertoires were made available in a free public database intended to serve as a resource for research on the immune response to SARS-CoV-2. The samples were drawn from the first 160 participants of the ongoing ImmuneRACE study and from over 950 subjects provided by 6 global collaborators. Sample metadata almost always included a de-identified subject ID, COVID-19 status, age in years and sex. Where available, HLA class I and class II types were taken from metadata supplied by the sample provider and were not determined by assay-based typing. Paper-wide results and their limitations: The quantity of clinical and demographic metadata differed by source and by participant and was supplied without curation.

TCRbeta CDR3 regions were amplified from genomic DNA using the immunoSEQ Assay, a bias-controlled multiplex PCR. As for the original processing: Within the assay, amplification of reference gene primers was used to estimate how many nucleated cells each sample contained. Sequence reads were collapsed and filtered to measure the absolute abundance of every unique TCRbeta CDR3 rearrangement. Productive Simpson clonality was computed per sample as the square root of Simpson's diversity index over productive rearrangements. Sourced from immuneACCESS, this table was stored by TCRdb with only in-frame sequences that have V and J called. A share of the clones is absent; for the studies checked, an unresolved V gene accounts for under half, and the remainder has no known explanation. V, J and clone size reflect that table, while D and trimming were determined from the DNA. This sample has about 480,000 clones in its table, and 70% to 90% of those were observed once. The top ten hold approximately 1.8% of the sample.

As regards this clone: Its antigen has not been determined. Qualities for individual bases were not recorded, and no much larger clone is one base off.

Participants in the prospective study were aged roughly 18 to 89 years, lived in over 20 United States geographic areas, and enrolled through a virtual design. In the prospective study, participants were assigned to cohorts based on the clinical history participants reported in a screening survey and a study questionnaire. Recovered participants in ImmuneRACE Cohort 3 were defined by two consecutive negative NP/OP PCR tests, clearance by a healthcare professional, or resolution of symptoms. In the prospective study, mobile phlebotomists collected whole blood, serum and a nasopharyngeal or oropharyngeal swab from each participant. Participants in the prospective study had the option to provide additional blood draws and questionnaires over an approximately 2-month period. Before DNA extraction, blood samples from the prospective study were shipped at room temperature or frozen. V trim: 3 bases; J trim: 10 bases; unmatched bases: 12. Spanning cysteine to phenylalanine, the CDR3 consists of 14 amino acids. Kept here is only the CDR3 DNA, which spans 42 bases and is read in frame from base 1. CDR1 and CDR2, per the germline V gene (reference sequence), are GTSNPN and SVGIG.

The sample was PBMCs or T cells enriched from blood (not recorded which). The rearrangement combines TRBV30 with TRBJ2-1; TRBD2 matches 7 bases in the middle. The sequence derives from a woman in her 40s who had recovered from COVID-19. For the CDR3, the sequence is CAWSGVAGVSEQFF. The bases read TGTGCCTGGAGCGGGGTTGCGGGAGTGTCAGAGCAGTTCTTC.